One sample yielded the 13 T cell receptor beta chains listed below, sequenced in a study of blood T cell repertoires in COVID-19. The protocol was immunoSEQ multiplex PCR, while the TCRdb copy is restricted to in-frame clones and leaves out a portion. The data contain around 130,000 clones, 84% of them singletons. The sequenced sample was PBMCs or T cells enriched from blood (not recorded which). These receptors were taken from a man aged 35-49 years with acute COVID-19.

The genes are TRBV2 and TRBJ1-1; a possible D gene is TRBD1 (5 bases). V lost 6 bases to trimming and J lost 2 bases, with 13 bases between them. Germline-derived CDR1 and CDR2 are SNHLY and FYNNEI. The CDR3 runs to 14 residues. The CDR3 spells CASRVGLLNTEAFF. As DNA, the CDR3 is TGTGCCAGCAGGGTGGGACTCCTAAACACTGAAGCTTTCTTT. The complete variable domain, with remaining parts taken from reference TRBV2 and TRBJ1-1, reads EPEVTQTPSHQVTQMGQEVILRCVPISNHLYFYWYRQILGQKVEFLVSFYNNEISEKSEIFDDQFSVERPDGSNFTLKIRSTKLEDSAMYFCASRVGLLNTEAFFGQGTRLTVV.

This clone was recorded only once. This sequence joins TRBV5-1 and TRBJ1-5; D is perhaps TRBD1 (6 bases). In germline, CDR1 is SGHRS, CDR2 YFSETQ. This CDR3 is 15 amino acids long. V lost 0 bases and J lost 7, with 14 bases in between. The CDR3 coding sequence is TGCGCCAGCAGCTTGGTGCCAGGGGCAGGGCAGCCCCAGCATTTT. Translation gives CASSLVPGAGQPQHF.

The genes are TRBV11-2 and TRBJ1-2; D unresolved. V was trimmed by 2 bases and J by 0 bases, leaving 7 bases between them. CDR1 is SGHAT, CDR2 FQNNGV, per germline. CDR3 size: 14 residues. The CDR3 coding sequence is TGTGCCAGCAGCTTATGGACTCCTAACTATGGCTACACCTTC. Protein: CASSLWTPNYGYTF.

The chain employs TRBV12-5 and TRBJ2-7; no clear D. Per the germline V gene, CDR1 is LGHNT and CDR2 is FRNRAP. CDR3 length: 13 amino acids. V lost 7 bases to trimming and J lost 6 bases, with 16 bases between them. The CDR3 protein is CASAPSDLGEQYF. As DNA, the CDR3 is TGTGCTAGTGCCCCCTCCGACTTAGGCGAGCAGTACTTC.

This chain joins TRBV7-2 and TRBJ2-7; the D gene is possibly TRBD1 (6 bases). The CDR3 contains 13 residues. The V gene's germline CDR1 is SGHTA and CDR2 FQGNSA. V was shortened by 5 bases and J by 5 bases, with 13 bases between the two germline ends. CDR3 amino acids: CASSPTGLHEQYF. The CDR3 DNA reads TGTGCCAGCAGCCCAACAGGGCTCCACGAGCAGTACTTC. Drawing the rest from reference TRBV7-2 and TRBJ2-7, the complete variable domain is GAGVSQSPSNKVTEKGKDVELRCDPISGHTALYWYRQSLGQGLEFLIYFQGNSAPDKSGLPSDRFSAERTGGSVSTLTIQRTQQEDSAVYLCASSPTGLHEQYFGPGTRLTVT.

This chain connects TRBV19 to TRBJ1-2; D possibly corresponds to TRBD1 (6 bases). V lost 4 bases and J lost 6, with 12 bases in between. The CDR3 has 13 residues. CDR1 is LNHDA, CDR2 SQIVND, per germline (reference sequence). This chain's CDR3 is CASSRGGSDGYTF. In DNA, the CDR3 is TGTGCCAGTAGTAGAGGGGGTAGTGATGGCTACACCTTC.

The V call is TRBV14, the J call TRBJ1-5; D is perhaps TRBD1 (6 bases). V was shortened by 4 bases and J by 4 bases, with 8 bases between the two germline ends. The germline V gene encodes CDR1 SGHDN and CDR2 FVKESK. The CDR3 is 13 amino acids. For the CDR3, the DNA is TGTGCCAGCAGCCTGCAGGGGAATCAGCCCCAGCATTTT. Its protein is CASSLQGNQPQHF.

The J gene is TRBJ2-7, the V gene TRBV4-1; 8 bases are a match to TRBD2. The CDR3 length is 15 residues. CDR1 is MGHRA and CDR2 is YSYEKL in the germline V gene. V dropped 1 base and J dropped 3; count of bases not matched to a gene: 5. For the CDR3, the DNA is TGCGCCAGCAGCCAAGGTGAGGCGGGGGGCTACGAGCAGTACTTC. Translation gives CASSQGEAGGYEQYF.

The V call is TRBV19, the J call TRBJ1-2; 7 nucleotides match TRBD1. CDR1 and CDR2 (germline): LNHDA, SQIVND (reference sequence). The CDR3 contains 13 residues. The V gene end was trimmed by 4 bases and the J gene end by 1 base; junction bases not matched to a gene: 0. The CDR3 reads CASSRQGNYGYTF. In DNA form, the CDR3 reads TGTGCCAGTAGTAGACAGGGTAACTATGGCTACACCTTC.

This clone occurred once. CDR3 in amino acids: CASSEGTSGYNEQFF. The CDR3 DNA is TGCGCCAGCAGTGAGGGGACTAGCGGGTACAATGAGCAGTTCTTC. This chain connects TRBV10-1 to TRBJ2-1; 12 positions match TRBD2. The germline V gene has CDR1 WNHNN and CDR2 SYGVQD (reference sequence). V shed 2 bases and J 4 bases; nucleotides not matched to a gene: 0. The CDR3 is 15 residues long.

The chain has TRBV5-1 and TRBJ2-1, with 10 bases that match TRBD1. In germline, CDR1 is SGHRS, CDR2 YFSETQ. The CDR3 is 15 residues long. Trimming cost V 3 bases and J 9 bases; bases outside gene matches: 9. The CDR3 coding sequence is TGCGCCAGCAGCTGGGGGACAGGGGTGAGTGGTGAGCAGTTCTTC. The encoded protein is CASSWGTGVSGEQFF. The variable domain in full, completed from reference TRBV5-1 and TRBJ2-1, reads KAGVTQTPRYLIKTRGQQVTLSCSPISGHRSVSWYQQTPGQGLQFLFEYFSETQRNKGNFPGRFSGRQFSNSRSEMNVSTLELGDSALYLCASSWGTGVSGEQFFGPGTRLTVL.

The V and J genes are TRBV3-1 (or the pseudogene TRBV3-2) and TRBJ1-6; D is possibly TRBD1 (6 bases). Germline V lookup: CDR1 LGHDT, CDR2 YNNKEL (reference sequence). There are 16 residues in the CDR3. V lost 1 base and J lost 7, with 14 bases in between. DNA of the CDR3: TGTGCCAGCAGCCAAGGCGGAGGGGGGGCGAATTCACCCCTCCACTTT. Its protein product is CASSQGGGGANSPLHF.

CDR3 in DNA: TGTGCCAGCAGCCCCGGGACAGGGTCGGGAAACACCATATATTTT. Translated, it gives CASSPGTGSGNTIYF. The chain links TRBV7-6 to TRBJ1-3; TRBD1 aligns across 9 bases. The CDR3 length is 15 residues. Germline CDR1 is SGHVS and CDR2 is FNYEAQ. V gave up 5 bases and J gave up 4 bases; unmatched junction bases: 6.